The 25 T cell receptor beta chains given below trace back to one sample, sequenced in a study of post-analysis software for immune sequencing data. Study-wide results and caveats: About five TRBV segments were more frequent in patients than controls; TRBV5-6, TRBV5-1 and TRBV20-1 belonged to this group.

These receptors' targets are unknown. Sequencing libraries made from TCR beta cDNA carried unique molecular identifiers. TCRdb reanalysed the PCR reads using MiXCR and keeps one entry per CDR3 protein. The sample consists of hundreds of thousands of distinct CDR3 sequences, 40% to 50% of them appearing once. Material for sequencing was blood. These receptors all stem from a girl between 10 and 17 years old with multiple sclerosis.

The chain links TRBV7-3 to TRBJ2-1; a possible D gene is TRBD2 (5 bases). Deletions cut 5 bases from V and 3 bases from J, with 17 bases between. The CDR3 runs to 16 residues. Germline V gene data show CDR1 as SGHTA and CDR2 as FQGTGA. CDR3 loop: CASSPLSSTGYNEQFF. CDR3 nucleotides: TGTGCCAGCAGCCCGCTCTCTAGCACGGGCTACAATGAGCAGTTCTTC.

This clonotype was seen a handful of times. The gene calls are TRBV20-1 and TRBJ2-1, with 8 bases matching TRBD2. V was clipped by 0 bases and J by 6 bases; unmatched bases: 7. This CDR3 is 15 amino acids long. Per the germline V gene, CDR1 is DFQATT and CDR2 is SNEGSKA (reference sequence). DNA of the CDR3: TGCAGTGCTAGAGAAGAGCGGGAGCCCTCCAATGAGCAGTTCTTC. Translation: CSAREEREPSNEQFF.

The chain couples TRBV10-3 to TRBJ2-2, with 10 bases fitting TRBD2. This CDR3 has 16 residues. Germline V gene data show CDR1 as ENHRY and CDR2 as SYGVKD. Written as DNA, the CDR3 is TGTGCTACATCAGCTACTAGCGGGGAGGGGACCGGGGAGCTGTTTTTT. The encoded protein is CATSATSGEGTGELFF.

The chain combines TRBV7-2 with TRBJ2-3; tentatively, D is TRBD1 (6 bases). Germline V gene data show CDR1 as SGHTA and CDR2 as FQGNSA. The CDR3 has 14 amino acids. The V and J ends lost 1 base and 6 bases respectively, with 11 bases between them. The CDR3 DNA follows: TGTGCCAGCAGCTTAGGACAGGTCGTGGATACGCAGTATTTT. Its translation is CASSLGQVVDTQYF.

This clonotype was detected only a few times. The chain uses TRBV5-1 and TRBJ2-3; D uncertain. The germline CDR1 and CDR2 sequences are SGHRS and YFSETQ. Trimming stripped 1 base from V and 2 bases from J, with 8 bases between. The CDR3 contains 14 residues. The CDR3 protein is CASSLFEPTDTQYF. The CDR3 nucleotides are TGCGCCAGCAGCTTGTTCGAACCCACAGATACGCAGTATTTT.

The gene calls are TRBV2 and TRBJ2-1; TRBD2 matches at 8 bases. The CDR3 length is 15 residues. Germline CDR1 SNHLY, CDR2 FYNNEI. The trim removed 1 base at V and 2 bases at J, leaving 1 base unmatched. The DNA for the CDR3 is TGTGCCAGCAGTGAAGGCGGGAGGACCTACAATGAGCAGTTCTTC. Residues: CASSEGGRTYNEQFF. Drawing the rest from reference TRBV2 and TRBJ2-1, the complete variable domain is EPEVTQTPSHQVTQMGQEVILRCVPISNHLYFYWYRQILGQKVEFLVSFYNNEISEKSEIFDDQFSVERPDGSNFTLKIRSTKLEDSAMYFCASSEGGRTYNEQFFGPGTRLTVL.

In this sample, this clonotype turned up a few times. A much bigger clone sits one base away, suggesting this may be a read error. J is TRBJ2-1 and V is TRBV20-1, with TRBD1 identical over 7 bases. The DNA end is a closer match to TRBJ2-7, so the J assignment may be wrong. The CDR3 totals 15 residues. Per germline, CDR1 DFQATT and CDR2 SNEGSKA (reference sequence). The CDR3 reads CSAREGTVTYNEQYF. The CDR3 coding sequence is TGCAGTGCTAGAGAAGGGACAGTCACCTACAATGAGCAGTACTTC.

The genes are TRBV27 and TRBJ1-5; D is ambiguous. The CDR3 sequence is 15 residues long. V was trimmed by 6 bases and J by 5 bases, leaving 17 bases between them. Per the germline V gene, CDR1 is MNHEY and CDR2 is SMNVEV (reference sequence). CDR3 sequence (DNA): TGTGCCAGCAGCCCGGCGGGTTCCCTCCATCAGCCCCAGCATTTT. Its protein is CASSPAGSLHQPQHF.

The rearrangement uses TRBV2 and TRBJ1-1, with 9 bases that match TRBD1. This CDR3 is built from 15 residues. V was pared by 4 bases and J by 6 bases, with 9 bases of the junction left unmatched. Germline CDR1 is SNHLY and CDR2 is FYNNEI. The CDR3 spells CASSGTGQGSAEAFF. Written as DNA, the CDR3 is TGTGCCAGCAGTGGGACCGGACAGGGGTCCGCTGAAGCTTTCTTT.

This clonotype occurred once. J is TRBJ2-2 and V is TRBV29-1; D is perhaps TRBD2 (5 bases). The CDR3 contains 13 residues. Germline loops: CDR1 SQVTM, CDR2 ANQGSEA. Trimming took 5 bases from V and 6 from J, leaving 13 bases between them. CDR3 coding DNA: TGCAGCGTTAGGGAGAAAAGAGCCGGGGAGCTGTTTTTT. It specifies CSVREKRAGELFF.

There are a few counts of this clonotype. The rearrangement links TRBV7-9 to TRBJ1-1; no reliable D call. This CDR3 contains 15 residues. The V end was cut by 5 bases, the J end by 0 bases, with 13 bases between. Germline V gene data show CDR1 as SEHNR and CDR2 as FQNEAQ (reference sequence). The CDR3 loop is CASSPRGSMNTEAFF. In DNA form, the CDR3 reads TGTGCCAGCAGCCCTCGGGGTTCCATGAACACTGAAGCTTTCTTT.

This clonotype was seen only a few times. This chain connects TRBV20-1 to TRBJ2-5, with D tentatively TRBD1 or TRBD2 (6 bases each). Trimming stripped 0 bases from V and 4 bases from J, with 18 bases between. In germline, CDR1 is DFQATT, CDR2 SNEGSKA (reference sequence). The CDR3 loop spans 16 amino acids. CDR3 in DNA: TGCAGTGCTAGAGACGCCCAAGGGGGGACCAGAGAGACCCAGTACTTC. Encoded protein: CSARDAQGGTRETQYF.

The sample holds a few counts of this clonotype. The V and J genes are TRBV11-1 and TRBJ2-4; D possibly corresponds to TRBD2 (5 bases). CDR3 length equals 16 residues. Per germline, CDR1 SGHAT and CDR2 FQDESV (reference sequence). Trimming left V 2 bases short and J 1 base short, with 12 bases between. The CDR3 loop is CASSLKVRGAKNIQYF. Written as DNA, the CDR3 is TGTGCCAGCAGCTTAAAGGTTCGCGGGGCCAAAAACATTCAGTACTTC.

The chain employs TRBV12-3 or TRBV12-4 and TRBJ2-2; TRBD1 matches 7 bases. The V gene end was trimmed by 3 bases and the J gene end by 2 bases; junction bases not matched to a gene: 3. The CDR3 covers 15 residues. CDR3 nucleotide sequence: TGTGCCAGCAGTTTCGGACAGGTCAACACCGGGGAGCTGTTTTTT. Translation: CASSFGQVNTGELFF.

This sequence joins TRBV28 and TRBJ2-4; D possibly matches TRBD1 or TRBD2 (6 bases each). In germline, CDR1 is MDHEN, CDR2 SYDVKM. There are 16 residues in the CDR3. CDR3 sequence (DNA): TGTACTTCCGGGGGCGCGGAACAACTAGCCAAAAACATTCAGTACTTC. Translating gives CTSGGAEQLAKNIQYF.

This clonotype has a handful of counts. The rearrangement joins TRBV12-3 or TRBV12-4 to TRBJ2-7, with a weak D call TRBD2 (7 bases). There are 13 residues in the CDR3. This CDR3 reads CASGPGQFYEQYF. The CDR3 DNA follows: TGTGCTAGCGGGCCGGGACAATTCTACGAGCAGTACTTC.

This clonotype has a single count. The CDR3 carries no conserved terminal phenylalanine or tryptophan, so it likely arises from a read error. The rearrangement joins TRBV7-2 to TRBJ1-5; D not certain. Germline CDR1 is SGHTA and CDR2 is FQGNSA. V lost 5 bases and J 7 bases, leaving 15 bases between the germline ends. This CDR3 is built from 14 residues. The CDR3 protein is CASSPNARTQPQHV. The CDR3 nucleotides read TGTGCCAGCAGCCCCAACGCCCGTACCCAGCCCCAGCATGTT.

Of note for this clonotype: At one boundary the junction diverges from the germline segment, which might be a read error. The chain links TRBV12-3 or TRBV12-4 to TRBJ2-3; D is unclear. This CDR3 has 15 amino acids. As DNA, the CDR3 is TGTGCCAGCAGTTTGGAAAGGGTGGGTACAGATGCGCAGTATTTT. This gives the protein CASSLERVGTDAQYF.

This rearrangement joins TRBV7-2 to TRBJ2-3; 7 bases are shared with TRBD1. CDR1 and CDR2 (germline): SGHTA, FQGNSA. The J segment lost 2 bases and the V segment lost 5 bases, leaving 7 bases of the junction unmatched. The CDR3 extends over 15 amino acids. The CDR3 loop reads CASSAQGMYTDTQYF. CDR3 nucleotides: TGTGCCAGCAGCGCACAGGGGATGTACACAGATACGCAGTATTTT. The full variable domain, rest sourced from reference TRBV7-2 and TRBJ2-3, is GAGVSQSPSNKVTEKGKDVELRCDPISGHTALYWYRQSLGQGLEFLIYFQGNSAPDKSGLPSDRFSAERTGGSVSTLTIQRTQQEDSAVYLCASSAQGMYTDTQYFGPGTRLTVL.

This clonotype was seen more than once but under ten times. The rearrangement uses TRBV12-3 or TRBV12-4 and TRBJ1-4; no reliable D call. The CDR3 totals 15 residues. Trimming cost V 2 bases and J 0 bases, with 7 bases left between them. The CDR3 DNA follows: TGTGCCAGCAGTTTAAGTGGTGCAACTAATGAAAAACTGTTTTTT. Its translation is CASSLSGATNEKLFF.

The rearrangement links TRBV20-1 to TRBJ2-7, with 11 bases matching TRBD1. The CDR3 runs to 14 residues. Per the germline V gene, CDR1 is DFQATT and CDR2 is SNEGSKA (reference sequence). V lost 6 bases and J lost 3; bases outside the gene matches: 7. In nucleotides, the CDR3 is TGCAGTGCCCGAACTGGGACAGGGGGCTACGAGCAGTACTTC. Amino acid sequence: CSARTGTGGYEQYF.

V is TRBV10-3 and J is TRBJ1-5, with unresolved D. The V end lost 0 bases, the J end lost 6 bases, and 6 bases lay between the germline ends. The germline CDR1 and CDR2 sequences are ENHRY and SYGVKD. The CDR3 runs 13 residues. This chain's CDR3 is CAISESSFQPQHF. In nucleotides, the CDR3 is TGTGCCATCAGTGAGTCGTCTTTTCAGCCCCAGCATTTT.

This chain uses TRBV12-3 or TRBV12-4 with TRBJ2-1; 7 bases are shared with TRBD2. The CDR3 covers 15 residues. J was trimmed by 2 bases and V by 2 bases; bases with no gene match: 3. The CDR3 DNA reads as TGTGCCAGCAGTTTACAGCGGGGAACCTACAATGAGCAGTTCTTC. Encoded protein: CASSLQRGTYNEQFF.

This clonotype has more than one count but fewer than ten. The CDR3 here is CASSPDNRGYGYTF. Written as DNA, the CDR3 is TGCGCCAGCAGTCCTGACAATCGCGGCTATGGCTACACCTTC. The J gene is TRBJ1-2, the V gene TRBV5-1; no firm D call. Trimming removed 5 bases at V and 4 bases at J, with 15 bases between. The CDR3 totals 14 residues. Germline lookup yields CDR1 SGHRS and CDR2 YFSETQ.

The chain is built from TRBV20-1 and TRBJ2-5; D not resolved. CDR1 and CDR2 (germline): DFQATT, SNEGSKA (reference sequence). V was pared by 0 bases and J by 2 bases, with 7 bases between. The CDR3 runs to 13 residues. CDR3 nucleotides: TGCAGTGCTAGAGAATCCAGGCAAGAGACCCAGTACTTC. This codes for CSARESRQETQYF.